These 30 T cell receptor beta chains were all obtained from the same sample, sequenced in a study of shared clonotypes between healthy human individuals. Here immunoSEQ multiplex PCR was the method, and the copy in TCRdb shows in-frame clones only, minus some. Of 2 million to 2.5 million clones in the sample, 80% to 95% were seen once. Sequenced input: naive CD4+ T cells from PBMCs. Subset in this sample: CD45RA+ positively selected. Receptor source: a man younger than 30 in good health. Some clones in this sample may be carry-over from other donors' samples.

V usage is TRBV27 and J usage is TRBJ1-5; a weak D match, TRBD1 (5 bases). The CDR3 runs 18 residues. Per germline, CDR1 MNHEY and CDR2 SMNVEV (reference sequence). V lost 3 bases to trimming and J lost 7 bases, with 25 bases between them. The CDR3 sequence is CASSLHGRGPEGSQPQHF. DNA for the CDR3: TGTGCCAGCAGTTTGCACGGGCGAGGCCCCGAGGGGAGCCAGCCCCAGCATTTT.

The chain recombines TRBV18 with TRBJ2-2; the match to TRBD1 covers 7 bases. The V segment lost 6 bases and the J segment 7 bases; nucleotides outside the gene matches: 2. This CDR3 region has 12 residues. Germline loops: CDR1 KGHSH, CDR2 LQKENI. The CDR3 nucleotides are TGTGCCAGCTCGGGACAGCTCGGGGAGCTGTTTTTT. Translating it yields CASSGQLGELFF.

In regard to this clone: The identical CDR3 is also encoded by other nucleotide sequences in the sample. The CDR3 loop reads CASSLRQGEQYF. The CDR3 DNA is TGTGCCAGCAGTTTAAGACAGGGAGAGCAGTACTTC. The V gene is TRBV28, the J gene TRBJ2-7, with 7 bases aligning to TRBD1. Germline lookup yields CDR1 MDHEN and CDR2 SYDVKM. This CDR3 region has 12 residues. With V trimmed by 2 bases and J by 7 bases, 2 bases remained unmatched.

The chain links TRBV2 to TRBJ1-3; perhaps TRBD1 as D (5 bases). The germline V gene has CDR1 SNHLY and CDR2 FYNNEI. The ends were cut back, 6 bases at V and 4 bases at J, with 16 bases in the middle. The CDR3 is 15 amino acids. CDR3 in DNA: TGTGCCAGCAGCCTCGGGGGACTTGAGGGAAACACCATATATTTT. Translating gives CASSLGGLEGNTIYF.

The rearrangement joins TRBV7-9 to TRBJ1-4; D is perhaps TRBD1 (5 bases). V dropped 0 bases and J dropped 0 bases, with 11 bases sitting between them. The CDR3 runs to 17 residues. Germline CDR1 reads SEHNR; CDR2 reads FQNEAQ (reference sequence). CDR3 residues: CASSLALGATTNEKLFF. CDR3 bases: TGTGCCAGCAGCTTAGCTCTAGGGGCCACAACTAATGAAAAACTGTTTTTT.

Regarding this clone: The same CDR3 also results from other DNA sequences found in this sample. The genes are TRBV27 and TRBJ1-2, with unresolved D. CDR3 length: 13 amino acids. The germline CDR1 and CDR2 sequences are MNHEY and SMNVEV (reference sequence). With 2 bases removed from V and 0 bases from J, the gap between germline ends came to 4 bases. The CDR3 here is CASSLLANYGYTF. The CDR3 DNA is TGTGCCAGCAGTTTACTGGCTAACTATGGCTACACCTTC.

This sequence joins TRBV5-1 and TRBJ2-7, with TRBD2 identical over 10 bases. Germline loops: CDR1 SGHRS, CDR2 YFSETQ. The CDR3 runs 15 residues. The junction had 8 bases not matched to a gene; V was cut back by 2 bases and J by 6 bases. The CDR3: CASSFGSGRISEQYF. CDR3 bases: TGCGCCAGCAGCTTTGGTAGCGGGAGGATTTCCGAGCAGTACTTC.

V is TRBV7-2 and J is TRBJ2-5, with unresolved D. There are 12 residues in the CDR3. V was cut by 5 bases and J by 6 bases, with 10 bases left in between. Germline V gene data show CDR1 as SGHTA and CDR2 as FQGNSA. The CDR3 loop reads CASSPTGQTQYF. Here the CDR3 DNA reads TGTGCCAGCAGCCCCACCGGGCAGACCCAGTACTTC. Filled out from reference TRBV7-2 and TRBJ2-5, the complete variable domain reads GAGVSQSPSNKVTEKGKDVELRCDPISGHTALYWYRQSLGQGLEFLIYFQGNSAPDKSGLPSDRFSAERTGGSVSTLTIQRTQQEDSAVYLCASSPTGQTQYFGPGTRLLVL.

This clone was seen a few times. This chain links TRBV30 with TRBJ1-1; D call uncertain. This CDR3 region has 15 residues. The V gene's germline CDR1 is GTSNPN and CDR2 SVGIG (reference sequence). The V gene lost 4 bases and the J gene lost 0 bases, with 15 bases spanning the gap. The DNA for the CDR3 is TGTGCCTGGACCCCCGTGCCTACGATGAACACTGAAGCTTTCTTT. It is translated as CAWTPVPTMNTEAFF. Using reference TRBV30 and TRBJ1-1 for the parts outside the CDR3, the full variable domain is SQTIHQWPATLVQPVGSPLSLECTVEGTSNPNLYWYRQAAGRGLQLLFYSVGIGQISSEVPQNLSASRPQDRQFILSSKKLLLSDSGFYLCAWTPVPTMNTEAFFGQGTRLTVV.

This rearrangement joins TRBV28 to TRBJ1-2; D gene unclear. The CDR3 sequence is 17 residues long. Trimming removed 6 bases from V and 1 base from J, with 21 bases in between. CDR1 is MDHEN and CDR2 is SYDVKM in the germline V gene. CDR3 sequence (DNA): TGTGCCAGCAGCTCCGATGGAGGTTCCCAAAGTAACTATGGCTACACCTTC. Encoded protein: CASSSDGGSQSNYGYTF.

This rearrangement joins TRBV28 to TRBJ2-2; D ambiguous. V was shortened by 6 bases and J by 5 bases, with 16 bases between the two germline ends. Germline V gene lookup returns CDR1 MDHEN and CDR2 SYDVKM. The CDR3 is made up of 15 amino acids. This CDR3 is CASSRGRARTGELFF. The CDR3 coding sequence is TGTGCCAGCAGCCGAGGCCGGGCGAGGACCGGGGAGCTGTTTTTT.

The chain uses TRBV7-8 and TRBJ2-3; 8 positions agree with TRBD1. With V trimmed by 4 bases and J by 2 bases, 5 bases remained unmatched. CDR3 size: 15 residues. In germline, CDR1 is SGHVS, CDR2 FQNEAQ. The chain's CDR3 is CASSSGTGATDTQYF. The DNA for the CDR3 is TGTGCCAGCAGCTCAGGGACAGGTGCCACAGATACGCAGTATTTT.

As to this clone: Other nucleotide sequences in the sample specify the same CDR3. The chain links TRBV9 to TRBJ1-3; no definite D call. CDR3 length: 13 amino acids. Trimming took off 2 bases at V and 1 base at J, with 4 bases between the two ends. CDR1 and CDR2 from the germline V gene are SGDLS and YYNGEE. The CDR3 DNA sequence: TGTGCCAGCAGCGTTAATTCTGGAAACACCATATATTTT. Amino acids: CASSVNSGNTIYF.

Turning to this clone: The sample has other DNA sequences that encode this CDR3 too. The V and J genes are TRBV2 and TRBJ1-1; D remains ambiguous. Germline CDR1 is SNHLY and CDR2 is FYNNEI. Trimming shortened V by 5 bases and J by 1 base, and 11 bases separated the two germline ends. The CDR3 contains 14 residues. The CDR3 DNA reads TGTGCCAGCAGTCCACGGGGATCGAACACTGAAGCTTTCTTT. Its translation: CASSPRGSNTEAFF.

This chain uses TRBV9 with TRBJ1-5; D perhaps matches TRBD1 (6 bases). Germline values: CDR1 SGDLS, CDR2 YYNGEE. Deletions cut 3 bases from V and 5 bases from J, with 12 bases between. The CDR3 spans 14 residues. The CDR3 nucleotides read TGTGCCAGCAGCGCCCACCAGGGGTATCAGCCCCAGCATTTT. This gives the protein CASSAHQGYQPQHF.

The rearrangement uses TRBV19 and TRBJ2-7, with 7 bases identical to TRBD1. This CDR3 contains 15 residues. Trimming cost V 8 bases and J 2 bases; bases outside gene matches: 12. Germline CDR1 is LNHDA and CDR2 is SQIVND (reference sequence). The CDR3 nucleotides read TGTGCCAGTCGGGAACAGGGGAAGGGGACCTACGAGCAGTACTTC. It encodes CASREQGKGTYEQYF.

The chain links TRBV6-5 to TRBJ2-1; D is perhaps TRBD1 (6 bases). The CDR3 extends over 12 amino acids. The germline V gene has CDR1 MNHEY and CDR2 SVGAGI. Trimming removed 6 bases from V and 16 bases from J, with 19 bases in between. The DNA for the CDR3 is TGTGCCAGCAGCCACCTCCAGGACAGCCAATTCTTC. Amino acids: CASSHLQDSQFF.

The V gene is TRBV7-9, the J gene TRBJ1-6, with TRBD1 identical over 7 bases. CDR1 and CDR2 (germline): SEHNR, FQNEAQ (reference sequence). The ends lost 1 base at V and 7 bases at J; junction bases unmatched: 4. The CDR3 is 15 amino acids. This CDR3 reads CASSLGGTENSPLHF. The CDR3 bases are TGTGCCAGCAGCTTAGGTGGGACAGAGAATTCACCCCTCCACTTT.

The chain has TRBV19 and TRBJ1-5; D is undetermined. Germline V lookup: CDR1 LNHDA, CDR2 SQIVND (reference sequence). The CDR3 covers 13 residues. V dropped 5 bases and J dropped 3 bases, with 8 bases sitting between them. CDR3: CASSLAANQPQHF. The CDR3 nucleotides are TGTGCCAGTAGTCTCGCCGCCAATCAGCCCCAGCATTTT.

A note on this clone: At the DNA level, this CDR3 is encoded by other sequences in the same sample as well. The rearrangement uses TRBV7-9 and TRBJ2-7, with D unclear. CDR1 and CDR2 from the germline V gene are SEHNR and FQNEAQ (reference sequence). V was shortened by 5 bases and J by 3 bases, with 8 bases between the two germline ends. The CDR3 sequence is 12 residues long. The CDR3 here is CASSPPGYEQYF. CDR3 DNA sequence: TGTGCCAGCAGCCCTCCCGGCTACGAGCAGTACTTC. Combining the CDR3 with reference TRBV7-9 and TRBJ2-7 gives the whole variable domain DTGVSQNPRHKITKRGQNVTFRCDPISEHNRLYWYRQTLGQGPEFLTYFQNEAQLEKSRLLSDRFSAERPKGSFSTLEIQRTEQGDSAMYLCASSPPGYEQYFGPGTRLTVT.

This clone showed up just a few times. V is TRBV28 and J is TRBJ1-1; D perhaps matches TRBD1 (6 bases). Germline V gives CDR1 MDHEN, CDR2 SYDVKM. V was clipped by 2 bases and J by 3 bases, with 16 bases between them. This CDR3 contains 16 residues. This CDR3 reads CASSLPPGVGDTEAFF. CDR3 nucleotide sequence: TGTGCCAGCAGTTTACCCCCAGGGGTTGGGGACACTGAAGCTTTCTTT.

The J gene is TRBJ2-5, the V gene TRBV19, with a weak D call TRBD1 (6 bases). Germline V lookup: CDR1 LNHDA, CDR2 SQIVND (reference sequence). The CDR3 has 13 residues. Trimming pared 5 bases from V and 2 bases from J, leaving 9 bases between. CDR3 protein: CASSVGAQETQYF. The CDR3 coding sequence is TGTGCCAGTAGTGTGGGGGCTCAAGAGACCCAGTACTTC.

This sequence joins TRBV7-9 and TRBJ2-1; D remains ambiguous. Trimming removed 4 bases at V and 1 base at J, with 8 bases between. The CDR3 has 14 amino acids. Germline V gene sequence: CDR1 SEHNR, CDR2 FQNEAQ (reference sequence). The chain's CDR3 is CASSSLGSYNEQFF. CDR3 bases: TGTGCCAGCAGCTCCTTGGGGTCCTACAATGAGCAGTTCTTC.

This clone was found once. The J gene is TRBJ1-2, the V gene TRBV6-1; possible D gene TRBD1, 6 bases. The CDR3 has 12 residues. Trimming shortened V by 8 bases and J by 5 bases, and 12 bases separated the two germline ends. Germline V gives CDR1 MNHNS, CDR2 SASEGT. CDR3: CASGEGGYGYTF. CDR3 nucleotide sequence: TGTGCCAGCGGGGAGGGGGGGTATGGCTACACCTTC.

This CDR3 reads CASSLRQNGGELFF. CDR3 nucleotide sequence: TGTGCCAGCAGTTTAAGACAAAATGGCGGGGAGCTGTTTTTT. The rearrangement uses TRBV27 and TRBJ2-2; no clear D. Per germline, CDR1 MNHEY and CDR2 SMNVEV (reference sequence). V lost 2 bases to trimming and J lost 7 bases, with 11 bases between them. The CDR3 covers 14 residues.

The CDR3 region has the DNA TGTGCCACCGCCTCTTGGGGTGAAAAACTGTTTTTT. Protein: CATASWGEKLFF. This chain links TRBV5-4 with TRBJ1-4; D is undetermined. Germline V gene sequence: CDR1 SGHNT, CDR2 YYREEE (reference sequence). V was pared by 9 bases and J by 7 bases, with 13 bases between. The CDR3 has 12 residues.

This clone was seen a handful of times. In the same sample, other DNA sequences code for this CDR3. The rearrangement joins TRBV30 to TRBJ1-5; 8 bases align to TRBD1. This CDR3 is built from 13 residues. V was pared by 1 base and J by 6 bases, with 2 bases of the junction left unmatched. Germline loops: CDR1 GTSNPN, CDR2 SVGIG (reference sequence). The CDR3 loop reads CAWSATGVQPQHF. The CDR3 bases are TGTGCCTGGAGTGCGACAGGGGTTCAGCCCCAGCATTTT.

This chain uses TRBV28 with TRBJ2-1; TRBD2 aligns across 8 bases. The CDR3 covers 14 residues. The germline V gene has CDR1 MDHEN and CDR2 SYDVKM. The trim removed 5 bases at V and 2 bases at J, leaving 2 bases unmatched. This chain's CDR3 is CASSPAGAYNEQFF. The CDR3 region has the DNA TGTGCCAGCAGTCCAGCGGGAGCCTACAATGAGCAGTTCTTC.

J is TRBJ2-7 and V is TRBV11-2, with a tentative D call TRBD2 (5 bases). Germline V gene data show CDR1 as SGHAT and CDR2 as FQNNGV. The V end lost 4 bases, the J end lost 0 bases, and 10 bases lay between the germline ends. This CDR3 has 14 residues. The CDR3 loop reads CASSSRRSSYEQYF. The CDR3 nucleotides read TGTGCCAGCAGCTCTAGGAGGAGCTCCTACGAGCAGTACTTC.

V usage is TRBV15 and J usage is TRBJ1-1, with unresolved D. In germline, CDR1 is LNHNV, CDR2 YYDKDF (reference sequence). The CDR3 consists of 15 residues. V lost 1 base and J lost 5, with 14 bases in between. CDR3 residues: CATSRGGGYGTEAFF. CDR3 nucleotide sequence: TGTGCCACCAGCAGAGGAGGAGGGTACGGAACTGAAGCTTTCTTT.